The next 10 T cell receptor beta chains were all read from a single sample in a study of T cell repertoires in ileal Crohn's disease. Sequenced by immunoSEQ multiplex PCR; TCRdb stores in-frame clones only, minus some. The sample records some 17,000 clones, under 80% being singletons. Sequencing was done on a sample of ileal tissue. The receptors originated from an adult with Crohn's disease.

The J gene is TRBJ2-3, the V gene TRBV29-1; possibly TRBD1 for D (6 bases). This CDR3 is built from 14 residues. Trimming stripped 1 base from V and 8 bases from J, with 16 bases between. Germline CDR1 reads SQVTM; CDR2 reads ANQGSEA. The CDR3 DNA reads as TGCAGCGTTGAAGGGACAGTGGGTCTGGGTACGCAGTATTTT. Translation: CSVEGTVGLGTQYF.

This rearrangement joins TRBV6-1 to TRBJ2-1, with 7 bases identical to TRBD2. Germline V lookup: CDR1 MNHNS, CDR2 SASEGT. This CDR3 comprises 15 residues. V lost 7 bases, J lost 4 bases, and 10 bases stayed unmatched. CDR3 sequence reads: CASISGPEGYNEQFF. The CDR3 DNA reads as TGTGCCAGCATTAGCGGGCCCGAGGGTTACAATGAGCAGTTCTTC.

CDR3 sequence: CASRHDRAKNQPQHF. CDR3 sequence (DNA): TGTGCCAGCAGACATGACAGGGCCAAAAATCAGCCCCAGCATTTT. The rearrangement uses TRBV5-4 and TRBJ1-5; 7 nucleotides align to TRBD1. This CDR3 is 15 amino acids long. Per germline, CDR1 SGHNT and CDR2 YYREEE (reference sequence). J was trimmed by 4 bases and V by 5 bases; bases with no gene match: 9.

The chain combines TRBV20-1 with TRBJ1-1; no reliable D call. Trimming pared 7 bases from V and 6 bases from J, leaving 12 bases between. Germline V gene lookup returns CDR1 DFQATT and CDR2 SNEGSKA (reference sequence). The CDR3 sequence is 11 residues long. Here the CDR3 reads CSVTKWPEAFF. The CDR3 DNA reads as TGCAGTGTCACCAAGTGGCCTGAAGCTTTCTTT.

The CDR3 reads CATEGQNSGNTIYF. CDR3 sequence (DNA): TGTGCCACCGAGGGACAGAACTCTGGAAACACCATATATTTT. V and J are TRBV10-3 and TRBJ1-3; 7 bases line up with TRBD1. Trimming at V came to 10 bases and at J to 0 bases, leaving 6 bases not matched to a gene. The CDR3 is made up of 14 amino acids. The germline gives CDR1 ENHRY, CDR2 SYGVKD.

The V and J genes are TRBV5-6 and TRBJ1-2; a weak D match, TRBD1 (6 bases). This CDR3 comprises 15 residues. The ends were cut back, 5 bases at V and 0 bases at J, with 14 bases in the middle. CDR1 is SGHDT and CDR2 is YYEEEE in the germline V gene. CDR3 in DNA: TGTGCCAGCAGTGATACAGGGACCGCTAACTATGGCTACACCTTC. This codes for CASSDTGTANYGYTF.

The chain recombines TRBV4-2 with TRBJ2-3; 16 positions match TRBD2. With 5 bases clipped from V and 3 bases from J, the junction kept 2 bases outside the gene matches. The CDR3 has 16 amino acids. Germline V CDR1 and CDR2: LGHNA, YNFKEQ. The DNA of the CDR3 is TGTGCCAGCAGCGGGGGACTAGCGGGGGGGACAGATACGCAGTATTTT. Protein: CASSGGLAGGTDTQYF.

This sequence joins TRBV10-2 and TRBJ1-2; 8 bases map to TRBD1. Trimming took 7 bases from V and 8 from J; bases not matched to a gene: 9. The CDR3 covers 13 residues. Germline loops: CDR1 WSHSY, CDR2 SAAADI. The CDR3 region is CASTPTGVNGYTF. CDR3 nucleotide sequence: TGCGCCAGCACGCCGACAGGGGTAAACGGCTACACCTTC.

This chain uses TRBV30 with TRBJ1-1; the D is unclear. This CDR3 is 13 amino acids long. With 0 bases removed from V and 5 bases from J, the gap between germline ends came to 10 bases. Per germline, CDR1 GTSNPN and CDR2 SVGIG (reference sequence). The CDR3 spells CAWSVSSGTEAFF. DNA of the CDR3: TGTGCCTGGAGTGTATCTAGTGGTACTGAAGCTTTCTTT.

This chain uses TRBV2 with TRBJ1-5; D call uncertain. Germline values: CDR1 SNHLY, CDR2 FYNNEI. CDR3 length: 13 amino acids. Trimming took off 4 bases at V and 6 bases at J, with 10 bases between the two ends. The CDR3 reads CASSGMGVQPQHF. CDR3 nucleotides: TGTGCCAGCAGTGGAATGGGCGTTCAGCCCCAGCATTTT.